This T cell receptor (beta chain) was recovered during a study of monozygotic twins with inflammatory bowel disease. Findings of the study overall: IBD patients had lower TCRbeta diversity (inverse Simpson) than healthy co-twins. There were differing immunosuppressive treatments, which may have added variability to patient repertoires. IBD patients share fewer clonotypes with other people than healthy twins do, especially with disease activity.

CDR3 size: 12 residues. Germline CDR1 is SEHNR and CDR2 is FQNEAQ (reference sequence). Blood was drawn at about 2.4 ml per donor. As concerns this clonotype: Its antigen is not known.

Following a re-call of the 5' RACE reads, TCRdb has one entry per CDR3 protein and lacks DNA. The table for this sample gives 150,000 to 200,000 distinct CDR3 sequences. Sequencing was performed on blood. This clonotype was obtained from a human donor with ulcerative colitis or Crohn's disease, or a healthy co-twin of an affected twin (not recorded which). The chain joins TRBV7-9 to TRBJ1-2. CDR3 sequence: CASTIWPGGYTF.